The sequence of this T cell receptor beta chain was determined in a study of T-cell reconstitution after alpha-beta-depleted transplantation in children (dated by TCRdb to the mid-2010s). Study-wide context: Using TCR repertoire profiling, the study quantitatively followed how T-cell immune reconstitution unfolded in children after TCRalphabeta/CD19-depleted allogeneic hematopoietic cell transplantation.

The sample's treatment or condition label, in plain terms: allogeneic hematopoietic cell transplantation with graft depleted of TCRalphabeta T cells and CD19 B cells. Transplant recipients were children who received TCRalphabeta/CD19-depleted allogeneic hematopoietic cell grafts. The library was obtained by PCR. TCRdb shows the sequencer as Illumina HiSeq 2500. TCR library preparation used molecular barcoding, with unique molecular identifiers applied to normalize quantification of the TCRbeta repertoire. In TCRdb, the public reads were trimmed at Q25 with fastp and aligned with MiXCR, with productive beta chains retained. For every CDR3 protein sequence, its rows merge into one entry that carries the most common genes and DNA. This sample has 90,000 to 150,000 distinct CDR3 sequences in its table, and roughly 23% of those were observed once. The ten largest clones take up about 11% of the sample.

The research as a whole found: The apparently early recovery of alphabetaT-cell counts about two months after transplant reportedly depended on only several hundred rapidly expanded clones that came from non-depleted graft cells. The frequencies of hyperexpanded clones fell over the following months, and after one year, T-cell counts and TCRbeta diversity were mostly attributed to newly produced T cells. In some patients, the high TCRbeta diversity seen at day 60 was put down to recipient T cells and intrathymic progenitors that had survived conditioning.

In this sample, this clonotype turned up a few times. Its specific antigen is unknown. No per-base quality is available; no much larger clone lies one base away. Sequences SGHRS (CDR1) and YFSETQ (CDR2) are obtained from the germline V gene. V and J are truncated by 5 bases and 1 base respectively, leaving an intervening sequence of 6 bases. The CDR3 covers 13 residues, taking in both the cysteine and the phenylalanine. Only the CDR3 part of the read is kept: 39 bases, read in frame from the first base. Sequenced material: PBMCs, mostly from graft donor cells, taken 180 days after TCRalphabeta/CD19-depleted stem cell transplant. The chain is assembled from TRBV5-1 and TRBJ1-4, with the D gene not confidently named. This TCR came from a male patient aged 2-10 years who had a stem cell transplant for chronic granulomatous disease, so the T cells may come from the graft donor. The nucleotide sequence is TGCGCCAGCAGAAGCAGAACTAATGAAAAACTGTTTTTT. It specifies CASRSRTNEKLFF.